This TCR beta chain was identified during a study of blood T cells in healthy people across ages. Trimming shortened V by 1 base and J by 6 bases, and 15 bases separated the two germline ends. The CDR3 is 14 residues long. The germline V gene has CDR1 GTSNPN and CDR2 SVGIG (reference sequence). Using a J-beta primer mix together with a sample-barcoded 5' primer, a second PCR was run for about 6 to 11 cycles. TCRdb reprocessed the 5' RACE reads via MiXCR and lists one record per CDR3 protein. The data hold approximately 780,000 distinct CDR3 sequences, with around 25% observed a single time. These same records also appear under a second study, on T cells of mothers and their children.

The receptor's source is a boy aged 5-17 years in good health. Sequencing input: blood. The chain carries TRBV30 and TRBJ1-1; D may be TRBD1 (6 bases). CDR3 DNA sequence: TGTGCCTGGAGTGGGGGCAGGGGTGAATCTGAAGCTTTCTTT. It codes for CAWSGGRGESEAFF. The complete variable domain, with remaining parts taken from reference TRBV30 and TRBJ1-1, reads SQTIHQWPATLVQPVGSPLSLECTVEGTSNPNLYWYRQAAGRGLQLLFYSVGIGQISSEVPQNLSASRPQDRQFILSSKKLLLSDSGFYLCAWSGGRGESEAFFGQGTRLTVV.